This T cell receptor (beta chain) stems from a study of blood T cell repertoires in COVID-19 (TCRdb year 2020). With respect to the entire study: Samples from collaborators originated in the United States, Italy and Spain and spanned both the acute and convalescent phases of COVID-19. Nearly every sample came with metadata listing a de-identified subject ID, COVID-19 status, age in years and sex. Deeply sampled blood TCRbeta repertoires from subjects exposed to, actively infected with, or recovered from COVID-19 were included in the dataset. The samples were drawn from two sources: the first 160 participants of the ongoing ImmuneRACE study, and 1,000 to 1,500 subjects contributed by 6 global collaborators. The material from the prospective study consisted of cDNA or gDNA derived from T cells, B-cell-depleted T cells, or PBMCs. The repertoires were released in a freely available public database intended as a resource for research on the immune response to SARS-CoV-2. Where HLA class I and class II types were available, the types were taken from metadata supplied by the sample provider, not from assay-based typing. General study outcomes and caveats: How much clinical and demographic metadata was included differed by source and by participant, and the metadata was provided uncurated.

Including the terminal cysteine and phenylalanine, the CDR3 comprises 14 residues. Kept here is only the CDR3 DNA, which spans 42 bases and is read in frame from base 1. Trimming costs V 8 bases and J 2 bases, and their ends lie 13 bases apart. CDR1 and CDR2 are read off the germline V gene (reference sequence) as LNHNV and YYDKDF. The immunoSEQ Assay, a bias-controlled multiplex PCR, was used to amplify TCRbeta CDR3 regions from genomic DNA. On the authors' methods: The number of nucleated cells in each sample was estimated by amplification of reference gene primers within the assay. To quantify the absolute abundance of each unique TCRbeta CDR3 rearrangement, sequence reads were collapsed and filtered. For each sample, productive Simpson clonality was calculated as the square root of Simpson's diversity index across productive rearrangements. TCRdb holds this immuneACCESS table with in-frame rearrangements only. Some clones are missing; in checked studies, unresolved V genes explain under half, and the rest has no known cause. Clone size and the V and J calls come from that table; the DNA yielded D and trimming. This sample holds fewer than 200,000 clones; 82% were observed only once. The ten largest clones capture 8.4% of the sample.

Of note for this clone: Its recognized antigen is unknown. No much larger clone is present one base from it, and per-base qualities are unavailable.

Whole blood was collected in K2EDTA tubes by collaborating institutions according to the institutions' own protocols. For TCRbeta analysis, collaborators shipped samples in one of three forms: frozen whole blood, isolated PBMCs, or DNA extracted from either of those sample types. This TCR derives from a woman between 65 and 79 years old with acute or convalescent COVID-19. This receptor chain uses TRBV15 and TRBJ2-1, with the D gene not confidently named. The sequencing input was peripheral blood. DNA sequence: TGTGCCACCTCAGAGGATGTAACCTACAATGAGCAGTTCTTC. It specifies CATSEDVTYNEQFF.